A selection of T cell receptor beta chains follows, all from one sample in a study of early T cells in non-severe SARS-CoV-2 infection. TCRdb re-analysed the 5' RACE reads in MiXCR, keeping a single row per CDR3 protein. The sample has tens of thousands of distinct CDR3 sequences, around 5% seen once. The sample here was whole blood, taken at baseline. The receptors here all came from an adult who was a healthcare worker with PCR-confirmed SARS-CoV-2 infection or an uninfected control (not recorded which). CDR3s include the opening cysteine and the closing phenylalanine or tryptophan. The order of the fields is CDR3 protein, D gene, V gene, J gene. D genes are given only for firm matches.

cdr3_aa: CASSQEFSGRASYNEQFF
d_call: TRBD2
v_call: TRBV14
j_call: TRBJ2-1

cdr3_aa: CASSRDRAEQYF
d_call: TRBD1
v_call: TRBV2
j_call: TRBJ2-7

cdr3_aa: CASSPRGGLGETQYF
d_call: -
v_call: TRBV12-3/TRBV12-4
j_call: TRBJ2-5

cdr3_aa: CASSPRTSLNLVYF
d_call: TRBD2
v_call: TRBV27
j_call: TRBJ2-4

cdr3_aa: CASSSGTSGYNEQFF
d_call: TRBD2
v_call: TRBV6-6
j_call: TRBJ2-1

cdr3_aa: CASRLAVNTGELFF
d_call: -
v_call: TRBV12-3/TRBV12-4
j_call: TRBJ2-2

cdr3_aa: CASSYRGFRTGELFF
d_call: TRBD1
v_call: TRBV28
j_call: TRBJ2-2

cdr3_aa: CASSPRQGGRQPQHF
d_call: TRBD1
v_call: TRBV18
j_call: TRBJ1-5

cdr3_aa: CASSQESGRNTEAFF
d_call: -
v_call: TRBV18
j_call: TRBJ1-1

cdr3_aa: CAGSEGPDPYNEQFF
d_call: -
v_call: TRBV11-2
j_call: TRBJ2-1

cdr3_aa: CSVDRLAAPFNTDTQYF
d_call: TRBD2
v_call: TRBV29-1
j_call: TRBJ2-3

cdr3_aa: CASSLNAGASTDTQYF
d_call: TRBD2
v_call: TRBV7-3
j_call: TRBJ2-3

cdr3_aa: CSVEVYGYEQYF
d_call: -
v_call: TRBV29-1
j_call: TRBJ2-7

cdr3_aa: CASSSGRWEVNTEAFF
d_call: -
v_call: TRBV5-1
j_call: TRBJ1-1

cdr3_aa: CASSPQRTGDRQPQHF
d_call: TRBD1
v_call: TRBV18
j_call: TRBJ1-5

cdr3_aa: CASSQVRDSWGDEQYF
d_call: -
v_call: TRBV14
j_call: TRBJ2-7

cdr3_aa: CASSLLAGGSQYF
d_call: TRBD2
v_call: TRBV12-3/TRBV12-4
j_call: TRBJ2-5

cdr3_aa: CASSLAEGASSYEQYF
d_call: TRBD1
v_call: TRBV11-1
j_call: TRBJ2-7

cdr3_aa: CSDLGDYNEQFF
d_call: -
v_call: TRBV29-1
j_call: TRBJ2-1

cdr3_aa: CASSEASGLAGYEQYF
d_call: TRBD2
v_call: TRBV2
j_call: TRBJ2-7

cdr3_aa: CASRNRQVLSYEQYF
d_call: -
v_call: TRBV28
j_call: TRBJ2-7

cdr3_aa: CASSGGPGYSGNTIYF
d_call: -
v_call: TRBV7-6
j_call: TRBJ1-3

cdr3_aa: CATREGDSSTDTQYF
d_call: -
v_call: TRBV24-1
j_call: TRBJ2-3

cdr3_aa: CASGPRKETQYF
d_call: -
v_call: TRBV10-2
j_call: TRBJ2-5

cdr3_aa: CASSRQHYEQYF
d_call: -
v_call: TRBV3-1
j_call: TRBJ2-7

cdr3_aa: CASSSGLAANTGELFF
d_call: TRBD2
v_call: TRBV5-1
j_call: TRBJ2-2

cdr3_aa: CASRQRSGSGRISTDTQYF
d_call: TRBD2
v_call: TRBV11-2
j_call: TRBJ2-3

cdr3_aa: CASSRRQGTYEQYF
d_call: TRBD1
v_call: TRBV6-5
j_call: TRBJ2-7

cdr3_aa: CASSSKQGLPNYTF
d_call: -
v_call: TRBV5-4
j_call: TRBJ1-2

cdr3_aa: CASSFGQGSRDTQYF
d_call: TRBD1
v_call: TRBV11-1
j_call: TRBJ2-3

cdr3_aa: CASSFRDRAGGNTIYF
d_call: TRBD1
v_call: TRBV12-3/TRBV12-4
j_call: TRBJ1-3

cdr3_aa: CASSIGQGSNNEQFF
d_call: TRBD1
v_call: TRBV19
j_call: TRBJ2-1

cdr3_aa: CASSVAVGAYEQYF
d_call: -
v_call: TRBV9
j_call: TRBJ2-7

cdr3_aa: CASSVELPDTQYF
d_call: -
v_call: TRBV9
j_call: TRBJ2-3

cdr3_aa: CASSFGTGFFISYNEQFF
d_call: TRBD1
v_call: TRBV27
j_call: TRBJ2-1

cdr3_aa: CASSVAMRSTDTQYF
d_call: -
v_call: TRBV9
j_call: TRBJ2-3